The present T cell receptor (beta chain) was sequenced within a study of glioma-infiltrating T cells after dendritic cell vaccination (TCRdb year 2016). About the full investigation: A cohort of 15 or so glioblastoma patients from Phase I and II dendritic cell vaccination trials was included, of whom 9 were newly diagnosed and 6 had recurrent disease. Survival after dendritic cell vaccination was correlated with TCR sequencing metrics such as TIL content and the overlap between tumor and blood repertoires. The vaccine consisted of monocyte-derived dendritic cells cultured seven days with IL-4 and GM-CSF, then pulsed overnight with autologous tumor lysate. Deep sequencing of TCR beta CDR3 regions was used to quantify tumor-infiltrating lymphocyte content and compare tumor and blood repertoires in dendritic cell-vaccinated glioblastoma patients. Three intradermal dendritic cell vaccine injections were administered to patients at biweekly intervals in the arm below the axilla. Patients received autologous tumor lysate-pulsed dendritic cell vaccination between about 2003 and 2013. Study-wide findings and limitations: TCR clonality showed no direct relationship with survival, which suggests that a diverse polyclonal response may matter. Higher estimated pretreatment TIL content predicted longer time to progression and overall survival after dendritic cell vaccination. The response model built on TCR overlap across three groups was characterized as speculative, with prospective validation still needed. The cohort was small and heterogeneous, and full blood and tumor sets were available for few patients, with initial-recurrent tumor pairs available for even fewer patients.

Using the immunoSEQ assay, TCRB CDR3 regions were amplified from 1.5 to 2 micrograms of genomic DNA, or from all available DNA when less than that was on hand. The multiplex PCR employed 60 forward primers targeting TCR V beta segments and 13 reverse primers targeting J beta segments. To estimate the number of reads per starting template, synthetic control templates were added to each sample at limiting dilution. Reads of 87 bp were generated by sequencing on the Illumina HiSeq System. In the source study's methods: To remove PCR and sequencing errors, closely related sequences were merged with a nearest neighbor algorithm. TCR overlap was defined as the percentage of unique tumor TCR beta sequences that were also present in the same patient's peripheral blood. The table comes from immuneACCESS by way of TCRdb, which keeps in-frame sequences with V and J called. Part of the clones is missing from these tables; in studies checked, under half for an unresolved V gene and the rest for unknown reasons. V, J and clone size are taken as reported in that table, and D and trimming were inferred from the DNA itself. Counted in this sample were about 100,000 clones; 79% of them appeared once. Around 5.9% of the sample is held by the ten biggest clonotypes.

Patients were selected on the basis of adequate residual fresh-frozen tumor tissue and more than two years of available survival data. None of the glioblastoma patients carried an isocitrate dehydrogenase mutation, although molecular status otherwise varied. PBMC were collected before vaccination, two weeks after the third vaccination, and at tumor progression when it occurred. The Qiagen DNeasy Blood extraction Kit was used to extract genomic DNA. Note on this clone: This clone's antigen is unknown. No much larger clonotype is one base removed from it; base qualities were not supplied.

Trimming takes 7 bases off V and 3 bases off J; junction bases not matched to a gene: 4. Based on the germline V gene (reference sequence), the CDR1 and CDR2 sequences are LNHDA and SQIVND. The CDR3 has 14 amino acids, counting the end cysteine and phenylalanine. Only the CDR3 portion is preserved as DNA: 42 bases, with reading frame beginning at the first base. This TCR was sampled from a human donor with glioblastoma. The sequence links TRBV19 to TRBJ1-5, with 9 bases aligning to TRBD1. The starting material was blood, obtained before dendritic cell vaccination. This receptor has the CDR3 CASTGTGYNQPQHF. The DNA sequence is as follows: TGTGCCAGTACCGGGACAGGGTACAATCAGCCCCAGCATTTT.